The rows below give T cell receptor beta chains drawn from one sample of a study of response to subunit inactivated influenza vaccine. TCRdb re-analysed the RT-PCR reads in MiXCR, keeping a single row per CDR3 protein. The table records about 520,000 distinct CDR3 sequences, 25% of them present only once. The source was CD4+ T cells sorted from PBMCs, collected roughly 5 days after vaccination. All receptors come from a man aged 50 or older who received an inactivated influenza vaccine. Each CDR3 is given with its conserved first and last residue. The order of the fields is CDR3 length, V gene, clone size, J gene, D gene, CDR3 protein, CDR3 DNA. A D gene is named only where the DNA matches it firmly. The size of a clone is reported for some rows only, either as once, few or many, or as a class for expanded clones.

CDR3 length: 15
V gene: TRBV12-3/TRBV12-4
clone size: .
J gene: TRBJ2-6
D gene: .
CDR3 protein: CASSFGGTGANVLTF
CDR3 DNA: TGTGCCAGCAGTTTCGGGGGTACTGGGGCCAACGTCCTGACTTTC

CDR3 length: 14
V gene: TRBV20-1
clone size: many
J gene: TRBJ2-2
D gene: .
CDR3 protein: CSASRQLNTGELFF
CDR3 DNA: TGCAGTGCTAGTAGGCAGCTGAACACCGGGGAGCTGTTTTTT

CDR3 length: 14
V gene: TRBV29-1
clone size: few
J gene: TRBJ2-1
D gene: .
CDR3 protein: CSVEPYGGPNEQFF
CDR3 DNA: TGCAGCGTTGAGCCCTACGGCGGGCCTAATGAGCAGTTCTTC

CDR3 length: 17
V gene: TRBV3-1
clone size: .
J gene: TRBJ2-3
D gene: TRBD2
CDR3 protein: CASSQTSGSLGTDTQYF
CDR3 DNA: TGTGCCAGCAGCCAGACTAGCGGGAGCCTTGGCACAGATACGCAGTATTTT

CDR3 length: 14
V gene: TRBV28
clone size: .
J gene: TRBJ1-1
D gene: TRBD1
CDR3 protein: CASSLSGTGTEAFF
CDR3 DNA: TGTGCCAGCAGTTTATCCGGGACAGGGACTGAAGCTTTCTTT

CDR3 length: 16
V gene: TRBV28
clone size: .
J gene: TRBJ2-3
D gene: .
CDR3 protein: CASRGKGRYMRDTQYF
CDR3 DNA: TGTGCCAGCAGAGGGAAAGGACGTTACATGAGAGATACGCAGTATTTT

CDR3 length: 15
V gene: TRBV7-6
clone size: .
J gene: TRBJ2-1
D gene: .
CDR3 protein: CASSRKTLTNNEQFF
CDR3 DNA: TGTGCCAGCAGCCGAAAGACGTTGACTAACAATGAGCAGTTCTTC

CDR3 length: 14
V gene: TRBV11-2
clone size: .
J gene: TRBJ2-1
D gene: TRBD2
CDR3 protein: CASSSARGRVEQFF
CDR3 DNA: TGTGCCAGCAGCTCGGCGCGGGGGAGGGTTGAGCAGTTCTTC

CDR3 length: 15
V gene: TRBV3-1
clone size: few
J gene: TRBJ2-7
D gene: TRBD2
CDR3 protein: CASSQPLAGHYEQYF
CDR3 DNA: TGTGCCAGCAGCCAACCACTAGCGGGACACTACGAGCAGTACTTC

CDR3 length: 15
V gene: TRBV20-1
clone size: few
J gene: TRBJ1-5
D gene: .
CDR3 protein: CSARDISHSNQPQHF
CDR3 DNA: TGCAGTGCTAGAGACATTTCGCATAGCAATCAGCCCCAGCATTTT

CDR3 length: 16
V gene: TRBV20-1
clone size: .
J gene: TRBJ2-1
D gene: TRBD2
CDR3 protein: CSAAGTSGSQYNEQFF
CDR3 DNA: TGCAGTGCTGCTGGGACTAGCGGGAGTCAGTACAATGAGCAGTTCTTC

CDR3 length: 15
V gene: TRBV12-3/TRBV12-4
clone size: .
J gene: TRBJ2-3
D gene: TRBD1
CDR3 protein: CASRARTGSPDTQYF
CDR3 DNA: TGTGCCAGCAGAGCCCGGACAGGGTCACCGGATACGCAGTATTTT

CDR3 length: 13
V gene: TRBV6-2/TRBV6-3
clone size: few
J gene: TRBJ1-1
D gene: .
CDR3 protein: CASSRDTSTEAFF
CDR3 DNA: TGTGCCAGCAGCCGTGACACCAGCACTGAAGCTTTCTTT

CDR3 length: 17
V gene: TRBV11-2
clone size: .
J gene: TRBJ1-2
D gene: .
CDR3 protein: CASSTLDRGQAYYGYTF
CDR3 DNA: TGTGCCAGCAGCACACTAGACCGGGGGCAGGCGTACTATGGCTACACCTTC

CDR3 length: 12
V gene: TRBV30
clone size: few
J gene: TRBJ2-1
D gene: .
CDR3 protein: CAWTGGGREQFF
CDR3 DNA: TGTGCCTGGACAGGGGGAGGACGGGAGCAGTTCTTC

CDR3 length: 12
V gene: TRBV3-1
clone size: many
J gene: TRBJ2-1
D gene: .
CDR3 protein: CASSRLDNEQFF
CDR3 DNA: TGTGCCAGCAGCCGCCTGGATAATGAGCAGTTCTTC

CDR3 length: 16
V gene: TRBV7-6
clone size: few
J gene: TRBJ2-3
D gene: .
CDR3 protein: CASSLDQAGHPDTQYF
CDR3 DNA: TGTGCCAGCAGCTTAGATCAGGCAGGGCACCCGGATACGCAGTATTTT

CDR3 length: 22
V gene: TRBV3-1
clone size: few
J gene: TRBJ2-2
D gene: TRBD2
CDR3 protein: CASSQWTSGGGSIRANTGELFF
CDR3 DNA: TGTGCCAGCAGCCAATGGACTAGCGGGGGGGGTTCGATTCGTGCAAACACCGGGGAGCTGTTTTTT

CDR3 length: 15
V gene: TRBV18
clone size: .
J gene: TRBJ2-2
D gene: .
CDR3 protein: CASSPPDLNTGELFF
CDR3 DNA: TGTGCCAGCTCACCACCGGATCTGAACACCGGGGAGCTGTTTTTT

CDR3 length: 15
V gene: TRBV5-5
clone size: many
J gene: TRBJ2-7
D gene: .
CDR3 protein: CASSLDIKKSYEQYF
CDR3 DNA: TGTGCCAGCAGCTTGGATATAAAGAAGTCCTACGAGCAGTACTTC

CDR3 length: 12
V gene: TRBV5-1
clone size: .
J gene: TRBJ1-1
D gene: .
CDR3 protein: CASSPPSPEAFF
CDR3 DNA: TGCGCCAGCAGTCCCCCCTCCCCTGAAGCTTTCTTT

CDR3 length: 16
V gene: TRBV14
clone size: .
J gene: TRBJ2-1
D gene: TRBD2
CDR3 protein: CASSQPGLAGINEQFF
CDR3 DNA: TGTGCCAGCAGCCAGCCTGGACTAGCGGGAATCAATGAGCAGTTCTTC

CDR3 length: 15
V gene: TRBV5-6
clone size: few
J gene: TRBJ2-5
D gene: .
CDR3 protein: CASSPRTDYQETQYF
CDR3 DNA: TGTGCCAGCAGCCCCCGGACGGACTACCAAGAGACCCAGTACTTC

CDR3 length: 13
V gene: TRBV29-1
clone size: .
J gene: TRBJ1-4
D gene: TRBD1
CDR3 protein: CSADRTGSEKLFF
CDR3 DNA: TGCAGCGCCGATAGGACAGGTTCAGAAAAACTGTTTTTT

CDR3 length: 16
V gene: TRBV7-2
clone size: .
J gene: TRBJ2-6
D gene: .
CDR3 protein: CASSLQGGPGANVLTF
CDR3 DNA: TGTGCCAGCAGCTTACAGGGAGGTCCTGGGGCCAACGTCCTGACTTTC

CDR3 length: 13
V gene: TRBV7-2
clone size: few
J gene: TRBJ2-1
D gene: .
CDR3 protein: CASSPHRDGEQFF
CDR3 DNA: TGTGCCAGCAGCCCACACCGGGACGGTGAGCAGTTCTTC